The 30 T cell receptor beta chains below all came from one sample that was sequenced in a study of blood T cell repertoires in COVID-19. Profiling relied on immunoSEQ multiplex PCR, and the TCRdb table lists in-frame clones only, not all of them. In the table there are 65,000 to 85,000 clones, about four fifths of which are singletons. The material sequenced was peripheral blood. The origin of the receptors is a human donor in a cohort sampled during active COVID-19.

This clone was seen just once. The chain carries TRBV12-5 and TRBJ2-1, with TRBD2 matching over 8 bases. Germline V lookup: CDR1 LGHNT, CDR2 FRNRAP. The CDR3 spans 17 residues. The V gene end was trimmed by 2 bases and the J gene end by 0 bases; junction bases not matched to a gene: 6. The CDR3, as DNA: TGTGCTAGTGGTTTGATAAGCGGGAGAAGCTCCTACAATGAGCAGTTCTTC. It yields the protein CASGLISGRSSYNEQFF.

This clone has more than one count but fewer than ten. This CDR3 is also generated by other DNA sequences in the sample. The rearrangement links TRBV24-1 to TRBJ2-2; D may be TRBD1 (6 bases). The CDR3 extends over 15 amino acids. Germline CDR1 is KGHDR and CDR2 is SFDVKD. V was cut by 0 bases and J by 6 bases, with 10 bases left in between. For the CDR3, the DNA is TGTGCCACCAGTGATTTGGCAGGGGATGCCGGGGAGCTGTTTTTT. Translation: CATSDLAGDAGELFF.

In its sample, this clone was seen once. The V and J genes are TRBV11-2 and TRBJ1-6; tentative D call: TRBD1 (6 bases). CDR1 and CDR2 from the germline V gene are SGHAT and FQNNGV. The CDR3 sequence is 17 residues long. V was clipped by 1 base and J by 9 bases, with 19 bases between them. CDR3 loop: CASSLGRQVEYGSPLHF. In DNA, the CDR3 is TGTGCCAGCAGCTTAGGGAGACAGGTTGAATACGGTTCACCCCTCCACTTT.

The J gene is TRBJ1-1, the V gene TRBV29-1; D gene ambiguous. This CDR3 has 10 amino acids. The V and J ends lost 3 bases and 5 bases respectively, with 4 bases between them. Looked up from germline, CDR1 is SQVTM and CDR2 is ANQGSEA. The CDR3 is CSVERTEAFF. The CDR3 coding sequence is TGCAGCGTTGAGAGGACTGAAGCTTTCTTT.

V is TRBV7-9 and J is TRBJ2-1; the match to TRBD1 covers 7 bases. From germline, CDR1 is SEHNR and CDR2 FQNEAQ (reference sequence). The V segment lost 1 base and the J segment 2 bases; nucleotides outside the gene matches: 2. The CDR3 loop spans 15 amino acids. The CDR3 loop is CASSLEGGTYNEQFF. In DNA, the CDR3 is TGTGCCAGCAGCTTAGAAGGGGGCACCTACAATGAGCAGTTCTTC. Combining the CDR3 with reference TRBV7-9 and TRBJ2-1 gives the whole variable domain DTGVSQNPRHKITKRGQNVTFRCDPISEHNRLYWYRQTLGQGPEFLTYFQNEAQLEKSRLLSDRFSAERPKGSFSTLEIQRTEQGDSAMYLCASSLEGGTYNEQFFGPGTRLTVL.

The CDR3 region has the DNA TGTGCCAGCAGTTCCCGTATAGCCGGGGAGACCCAGTACTTC. Protein: CASSSRIAGETQYF. The chain carries TRBV6-5 and TRBJ2-5; D is ambiguous. The CDR3 has 14 residues. The V end was cut by 4 bases, the J end by 5 bases, with 14 bases between. Germline-derived CDR1 and CDR2 are MNHEY and SVGAGI.

The chain recombines TRBV25-1 with TRBJ2-5; D ambiguous. The V end was cut by 3 bases, the J end by 5 bases, with 4 bases between. From germline, CDR1 is MGHDK and CDR2 SYGVNS. The CDR3 contains 11 residues. CDR3 region: CASSDRETQYF. The CDR3 DNA follows: TGTGCCAGCAGTGATCGGGAGACCCAGTACTTC.

V is TRBV6-5 and J is TRBJ1-5; maybe TRBD1 (5 bases). CDR1 and CDR2 (germline): MNHEY, SVGAGI. The V end was cut by 4 bases, the J end by 2 bases, with 15 bases between. This CDR3 comprises 16 residues. The CDR3 sequence: CASSSRAGWGNQPQHF. The CDR3 DNA sequence: TGTGCCAGCAGTTCTAGGGCAGGGTGGGGCAATCAGCCCCAGCATTTT.

On this clone: The same CDR3 arises from other DNA sequences in this sample as well. The V gene is TRBV5-4, the J gene TRBJ2-3; TRBD2 matches at 13 bases. J gave up 7 bases and V 2 bases, and 4 bases lay outside the gene matches. Germline-derived CDR1 and CDR2 are SGHNT and YYREEE (reference sequence). This CDR3 is built from 15 residues. CDR3 coding DNA: TGTGCCAGCAGCTTTGGGACTAGCGGGACGAATACGCAGTATTTT. Translation: CASSFGTSGTNTQYF.

This CDR3 reads CASSTRGENTEAFF. The CDR3 region has the DNA TGTGCCAGCAGCACCAGGGGAGAGAACACTGAAGCTTTCTTT. V gene TRBV5-4 combines with J gene TRBJ1-1; a weak D match, TRBD1 (6 bases). Germline CDR1 and CDR2: SGHNT and YYREEE (reference sequence). There are 14 residues in the CDR3. Trimming shortened V by 4 bases and J by 1 base, and 11 bases separated the two germline ends.

The rearrangement links TRBV19 to TRBJ2-3, with a weak D call TRBD1 (6 bases). Per germline, CDR1 LNHDA and CDR2 SQIVND (reference sequence). V lost 6 bases to trimming and J lost 3 bases, with 16 bases between them. The CDR3 has 15 residues. CDR3 in amino acids: CASRPQTGITDTQYF. The CDR3, as DNA: TGTGCCAGTAGACCCCAGACAGGTATTACAGATACGCAGTATTTT.

The chain combines TRBV28 with TRBJ2-3; TRBD2 agrees at 8 bases. Germline lookup yields CDR1 MDHEN and CDR2 SYDVKM. CDR3 length equals 14 residues. With 3 bases clipped from V and 3 bases from J, the junction kept 2 bases outside the gene matches. The CDR3 is CASSFGLATDTQYF. The CDR3 bases are TGTGCCAGCAGTTTTGGACTAGCTACAGATACGCAGTATTTT.

This chain's CDR3 is CASSSGTVEQFF. The CDR3 DNA reads as TGTGCCAGCAGCTCAGGGACAGTTGAGCAGTTCTTC. The V and J genes are TRBV7-9 and TRBJ2-1, with 7 bases that match TRBD1. The CDR3 is made up of 12 amino acids. V shed 4 bases and J 9 bases; nucleotides not matched to a gene: 3. The germline CDR1 and CDR2 sequences are SEHNR and FQNEAQ (reference sequence). The variable domain in full, completed from reference TRBV7-9 and TRBJ2-1, reads DTGVSQNPRHKITKRGQNVTFRCDPISEHNRLYWYRQTLGQGPEFLTYFQNEAQLEKSRLLSDRFSAERPKGSFSTLEIQRTEQGDSAMYLCASSSGTVEQFFGPGTRLTVL.

Only one count was recorded for this clone. The chain uses TRBV6-5 and TRBJ2-5; tentative D call: TRBD2 (6 bases). Germline V lookup: CDR1 MNHEY, CDR2 SVGAGI. The V end was cut by 1 base, the J end by 3 bases, with 6 bases between. This CDR3 region has 13 residues. This CDR3 is CASSYWGEETQYF. In DNA form, the CDR3 reads TGTGCCAGCAGTTACTGGGGGGAAGAGACCCAGTACTTC.

The chain carries TRBV11-3 and TRBJ1-1, with 9 bases that match TRBD1. The CDR3 runs 17 residues. The germline gives CDR1 SGHNT, CDR2 YENEEA. The ends lost 5 bases at V and 11 bases at J; junction bases unmatched: 21. CDR3 in DNA: TGTGCCAGCAGCCCGATGTCCTGGGGACAGGGCCCTAATACGGCTTTCTTT. This codes for CASSPMSWGQGPNTAFF.

This sequence joins TRBV10-2 and TRBJ2-3, with D possibly TRBD2 on 7 matching bases. Germline lookup yields CDR1 WSHSY and CDR2 SAAADI. The V and J ends lost 0 bases and 2 bases respectively, with 12 bases between them. The CDR3 loop spans 16 amino acids. The CDR3 sequence is CASSESEGGVTDTQYF. DNA for the CDR3: TGCGCCAGCAGTGAGTCTGAGGGGGGGGTCACAGATACGCAGTATTTT.

The chain employs TRBV18 and TRBJ2-5; D not certain. V shed 3 bases and J shed 4 bases, with 6 bases lying between them. CDR3 length equals 12 residues. The germline CDR1 and CDR2 sequences are KGHSH and LQKENI. Here the CDR3 DNA reads TGTGCCAGCTCACCCTCGGGAGAGACCCAGTACTTC. Translated: CASSPSGETQYF.

The V and J genes are TRBV7-8 and TRBJ2-3, with TRBD1 identical over 7 bases. Looked up from germline, CDR1 is SGHVS and CDR2 is FQNEAQ. The ends lost 4 bases at V and 3 bases at J; junction bases unmatched: 10. CDR3 length: 16 amino acids. In nucleotides, the CDR3 is TGTGCCAGCAGCTCCACCACAGGGGTTCAAACAGATACGCAGTATTTT. Its protein is CASSSTTGVQTDTQYF.

V gene TRBV28 combines with J gene TRBJ1-1, with 9 bases lining up with TRBD1. Germline lookup yields CDR1 MDHEN and CDR2 SYDVKM. The V gene end was trimmed by 5 bases and the J gene end by 4 bases; junction bases not matched to a gene: 14. This CDR3 is 17 amino acids long. The CDR3 sequence: CASSRQGVFLLVTEAFF. The CDR3, as DNA: TGTGCCAGCAGTAGACAGGGGGTGTTTCTTCTGGTCACTGAAGCTTTCTTT.

This clone showed up just once. V usage is TRBV5-1 and J usage is TRBJ2-3; 9 bases align to TRBD1. The CDR3 totals 16 residues. V shed 4 bases, J shed 3 bases, and the junction held 9 bases outside the gene matches. The V gene's germline CDR1 is SGHRS and CDR2 YFSETQ. The CDR3 nucleotides read TGCGCCAGCAGCCCAAACGGAGGACAGGGGACAGATACGCAGTATTTT. This codes for CASSPNGGQGTDTQYF. The full variable domain, in which reference TRBV5-1 and TRBJ2-3 provide the parts outside the CDR3, is KAGVTQTPRYLIKTRGQQVTLSCSPISGHRSVSWYQQTPGQGLQFLFEYFSETQRNKGNFPGRFSGRQFSNSRSEMNVSTLELGDSALYLCASSPNGGQGTDTQYFGPGTRLTVL.

J is TRBJ2-1 and V is TRBV11-3; 13 nucleotides align to TRBD2. The V segment lost 5 bases and the J segment 6 bases; nucleotides outside the gene matches: 4. CDR1 and CDR2 from the germline V gene are SGHNT and YENEEA. The length of the CDR3 is 15 residues. CDR3 nucleotide sequence: TGTGCCAGCAGCCCCGGGACTAGCGGGATCAATGAGCAGTTCTTC. This translates into CASSPGTSGINEQFF.

This clone was observed a few times. V usage is TRBV29-1 and J usage is TRBJ2-5; 10 bases match TRBD2. Per the germline V gene, CDR1 is SQVTM and CDR2 is ANQGSEA. Trimming cost V 5 bases and J 5 bases; bases outside gene matches: 17. CDR3 size: 17 residues. This CDR3 reads CSVPGLAIGAPTETQYF. As DNA, the CDR3 is TGCAGCGTTCCGGGACTAGCGATAGGTGCCCCGACGGAGACCCAGTACTTC.

This rearrangement joins TRBV19 to TRBJ1-2; 8 nucleotides line up with TRBD1. The germline V gene has CDR1 LNHDA and CDR2 SQIVND (reference sequence). V shed 6 bases, J shed 2 bases, and the junction held 11 bases outside the gene matches. The CDR3 consists of 16 residues. The CDR3 region is CASRPGQVRSNYGYTF. Here the CDR3 DNA reads TGTGCCAGTAGACCGGGACAGGTTCGTTCCAACTATGGCTACACCTTC.

V is TRBV7-8 and J is TRBJ1-2; 9 bases are shared with TRBD1. V lost 5 bases, J lost 2 bases, and 3 bases stayed unmatched. Germline CDR1 SGHVS, CDR2 FQNEAQ. The CDR3 sequence is 14 residues long. This chain's CDR3 is CASSRGQGNYGYTF. The CDR3 DNA reads as TGTGCCAGCAGCAGGGGACAGGGAAACTATGGCTACACCTTC.

V usage is TRBV7-6 and J usage is TRBJ1-1; D is uncertain. Germline V CDR1 and CDR2: SGHVS, FNYEAQ. The CDR3 is made up of 14 amino acids. Trimming left V 3 bases short and J 2 bases short, with 10 bases between. The CDR3 is CASSFTGRNTEAFF. CDR3 nucleotides: TGTGCCAGCAGCTTTACCGGTCGAAACACTGAAGCTTTCTTT.

V usage is TRBV6-6 and J usage is TRBJ1-4; 8 positions agree with TRBD1. V gave up 4 bases and J gave up 5 bases; unmatched junction bases: 3. This CDR3 has 14 amino acids. CDR1 and CDR2 (germline): MNHNY, SVGAGI (reference sequence). The CDR3: CASSSRTGNEKLFF. CDR3 nucleotide sequence: TGTGCCAGCAGTTCCCGGACAGGGAATGAAAAACTGTTTTTT.

CDR3 DNA sequence: TGTGCCAGCAGCGTAAATCCGGGGGGGAACACCGGGGAGCTGTTTTTT. This translates into CASSVNPGGNTGELFF. This sequence joins TRBV9 and TRBJ2-2; 7 positions agree with TRBD2. The CDR3 has 16 amino acids. With 1 base clipped from V and 1 base from J, the junction kept 4 bases outside the gene matches. Germline V lookup: CDR1 SGDLS, CDR2 YYNGEE.

The V and J genes are TRBV5-1 and TRBJ2-1, with TRBD2 matching 13 bases. Germline V gene sequence: CDR1 SGHRS, CDR2 YFSETQ. The CDR3 loop spans 19 amino acids. With V trimmed by 4 bases and J by 3 bases, 13 bases remained unmatched. CDR3 residues: CASSPTGTSGARYYNEQFF. Here the CDR3 DNA reads TGCGCCAGCAGCCCCACCGGGACTAGCGGGGCCAGGTACTACAATGAGCAGTTCTTC. The complete variable domain, with remaining parts taken from reference TRBV5-1 and TRBJ2-1, reads KAGVTQTPRYLIKTRGQQVTLSCSPISGHRSVSWYQQTPGQGLQFLFEYFSETQRNKGNFPGRFSGRQFSNSRSEMNVSTLELGDSALYLCASSPTGTSGARYYNEQFFGPGTRLTVL.

This clone appeared a few times. The chain is built from TRBV4-1 and TRBJ2-5, with D hard to call. V was cut by 0 bases and J by 5 bases, with 13 bases left in between. The CDR3 is 15 residues long. CDR1 MGHRA and CDR2 YSYEKL come from the germline V gene. CDR3 sequence: CASSQDPGRSETQYF. In DNA form, the CDR3 reads TGCGCCAGCAGCCAAGACCCAGGCCGATCTGAGACCCAGTACTTC.

The V gene is TRBV4-1, the J gene TRBJ2-3; D is possibly TRBD2 (7 bases). Germline V lookup: CDR1 MGHRA, CDR2 YSYEKL. The CDR3 has 16 residues. The V gene lost 0 bases and the J gene lost 1 base, with 11 bases spanning the gap. In DNA, the CDR3 is TGCGCCAGCAGCCAAGAAGGGGGGGCGGGCACAGATACGCAGTATTTT. It yields the protein CASSQEGGAGTDTQYF.